Sequencing of this T cell receptor beta chain was carried out in a study of blood T cell repertoires in COVID-19. Study at large: Specimens from acute and convalescent COVID-19 originated in the United States, Italy and Spain.

How the authors handled the data: By means of reference gene primer amplification, nucleated cell counts were estimated. Here immunoSEQ multiplex PCR was the method, and the copy in TCRdb shows in-frame clones only, minus some. V, J and clone size are those of that table, while D and trimming were read from the DNA. The data contain 250,000 to 350,000 clones, roughly 87% of them seen just once; the ten biggest clones take up about 2.2%. Losses at the gene ends were 3 bases for V and 3 bases for J; bases not matched to a gene: 13. Germline assignment: CDR1 LGHNT and CDR2 FRNRAP. This CDR3 is built from 17 residues.

This sequence was found in a woman aged 50 to 65 who had recovered from COVID-19. V is TRBV12-5 and J is TRBJ1-1, with 7 bases identical to TRBD1. Sequences were obtained from peripheral blood. The CDR3 loop is CASGFRFTGQGDTEAFF. Here the CDR3 DNA reads TGTGCTAGTGGTTTCAGATTCACAGGGCAGGGGGACACTGAAGCTTTCTTT. Drawing the rest from reference TRBV12-5 and TRBJ1-1, the complete variable domain is DARVTQTPRHKVTEMGQEVTMRCQPILGHNTVFWYRQTMMQGLELLAYFRNRAPLDDSGMPKDRFSAEMPDATLATLKIQPSEPRDSAVYFCASGFRFTGQGDTEAFFGQGTRLTVV.